The source of this TCR beta chain is a study of follicular helper T cells after annual influenza vaccination. Study results and caveats: Change in circulating plasmablasts correlated with ICOS+CD38+ cTfh clonality change.

Sequencing of TCRB used Survey level resolution. Clones were sequenced by immunoSEQ multiplex PCR, and TCRdb holds only the in-frame ones, with some missing. Of fewer than 15,000 clones in the sample, 65% to 85% are singletons; the top ten hold 0.4% to 0.55%. Indicated time point: 2015-2016 season, pre-vaccination. Before and after seasonal inactivated influenza vaccination, adults gave blood for sorting CD4 subsets for sequencing. This clone occurred once. Its antigen is not known. The V segment lost 3 bases and the J segment 8 bases; nucleotides outside the gene matches: 5. The CDR3 runs 14 residues. Germline V lookup: CDR1 WNHNN, CDR2 SYGVQD (reference sequence).

This clonotype was obtained from an adult who received the influenza vaccine. V gene TRBV10-1 combines with J gene TRBJ1-4; 8 positions agree with TRBD1. The sample here was CXCR5- memory CD4+ T cells sorted from blood, taken on the day of influenza vaccination. The CDR3 is CASSDRGREEKLFF. The CDR3, as DNA: TGCGCCAGCAGTGACAGGGGGCGCGAGGAAAAACTGTTTTTT.